The clone carrying this TCR beta chain was detected only a few times. This entry comes from a study of blood T cells in healthy people across ages. Combining a sample-barcoded 5' primer with a J-beta primer mix, a second PCR ran for about 6 to 11 cycles. The authors tagged each cDNA molecule using a template-switch adaptor with 12 random nucleotides. TCRdb recomputed calls from the 5' RACE reads with MiXCR, one row per CDR3 protein. The sample yields more than 900,000 distinct CDR3 sequences, around 27% seen once. Donors gave 8 to 10 milliliters of peripheral blood apiece. The CDR3 contains 15 residues. Trimming shortened V by 1 base and J by 3 bases, and 16 bases separated the two germline ends. Germline V gene data show CDR1 as SQVTM and CDR2 as ANQGSEA. Another study also made use of these data, one on T cells of mothers and their children. That study adds: Comparable shaping of TCR recombination output by thymic selection was observed in related and unrelated pairs.

This receptor was taken from a girl aged 2 to 9 in good health. The sequencing sample was made of blood. The chain combines TRBV29-1 with TRBJ2-7, with D perhaps matching TRBD1 (5 bases). The CDR3 bases are TGCAGCGTTGAAGTCTCCCGAAAAGGGGACTACGAGCAGTACTTC. This codes for CSVEVSRKGDYEQYF.